A single sample is the source of the 19 T cell receptor beta chains below, sequenced in a study of T cell responses to AZD1222 COVID-19 vaccine. Sequenced by immunoSEQ multiplex PCR; TCRdb stores in-frame clones only, minus some. Here the sample spans about 110,000 clones, roughly 88% being singletons. The sample here was peripheral blood, taken on day 0 of AZD1222 vaccination. The receptors come from an adult in good health.

This clone was seen a handful of times. J is TRBJ1-3 and V is TRBV7-2, with D perhaps matching TRBD1 (5 bases). Germline assignment: CDR1 SGHTA and CDR2 FQGNSA. V dropped 5 bases and J dropped 7 bases, with 15 bases sitting between them. This CDR3 region has 14 residues. The CDR3 nucleotides read TGTGCCAGCAGCCCAGGGATCCGGGCTAACACCATATATTTT. Translated: CASSPGIRANTIYF.

The chain employs TRBV5-1 and TRBJ1-6; D is unresolved. The ends were cut back, 0 bases at V and 0 bases at J, with 13 bases in the middle. Germline V lookup: CDR1 SGHRS, CDR2 YFSETQ. This CDR3 has 18 residues. The CDR3 loop is CASSLAGPGSSYNSPLHF. The DNA for the CDR3 is TGCGCCAGCAGCTTGGCCGGCCCTGGGAGCTCCTATAATTCACCCCTCCACTTT.

This clone was observed a few times. This chain connects TRBV19 to TRBJ2-7, with 7 positions matching TRBD1. CDR1 LNHDA and CDR2 SQIVND come from the germline V gene (reference sequence). V lost 3 bases, J lost 3 bases, and 2 bases stayed unmatched. This CDR3 spans 13 amino acids. CDR3: CASSIRDSYEQYF. CDR3 bases: TGTGCCAGTAGTATCAGGGACAGCTACGAGCAGTACTTC.

The genes are TRBV20-1 and TRBJ2-6; tentatively, D is TRBD1 (6 bases). V shed 3 bases and J shed 4 bases, with 13 bases lying between them. CDR3 length: 15 amino acids. Germline values: CDR1 DFQATT, CDR2 SNEGSKA (reference sequence). CDR3: CSASEQGSGANVLTF. The CDR3 DNA follows: TGCAGTGCTAGTGAACAGGGCTCCGGGGCCAACGTCCTGACTTTC.

CDR3 residues: CASSPPGQGPNQPQHF. CDR3 coding DNA: TGTGCCAGCTCACCACCGGGACAGGGTCCCAATCAGCCCCAGCATTTT. The chain combines TRBV18 with TRBJ1-5; 9 nucleotides align to TRBD1. V lost 0 bases and J lost 3; bases outside the gene matches: 3. The CDR3 is 16 amino acids. CDR1 and CDR2 (germline): KGHSH, LQKENI. The full variable domain, completed using reference TRBV18 and TRBJ1-5, is NAGVMQNPRHLVRRRGQEARLRCSPMKGHSHVYWYRQLPEEGLKFMVYLQKENIIDESGMPKERFSAEFPKEGPSILRIQQVVRGDSAAYFCASSPPGQGPNQPQHFGDGTRLSIL.

The V call is TRBV6-2 or TRBV6-3, the J call TRBJ2-7, with D uncertain. Trimming pared 2 bases from V and 7 bases from J, leaving 9 bases between. Per germline, CDR1 MNHEY and CDR2 SVGEGT. This CDR3 region has 12 residues. The DNA of the CDR3 is TGTGCCAGCAGTTACAACCCCCGGGAGCAGTACTTC. This codes for CASSYNPREQYF.

The chain has TRBV19 and TRBJ2-5; D call uncertain. Looked up from germline, CDR1 is LNHDA and CDR2 is SQIVND (reference sequence). V lost 5 bases to trimming and J lost 5 bases, with 18 bases between them. CDR3 length: 15 residues. CDR3 residues: CASSQGSAGWETQYF. The CDR3 nucleotides read TGTGCCAGTAGTCAAGGGTCCGCAGGTTGGGAGACCCAGTACTTC.

This sequence joins TRBV18 and TRBJ2-1, with 8 bases that match TRBD2. This CDR3 contains 15 residues. The germline CDR1 and CDR2 sequences are KGHSH and LQKENI. J gave up 1 base and V 3 bases, and 2 bases lay outside the gene matches. The CDR3 DNA reads as TGTGCCAGCTCACCCTCTAGCGGGTCCTACAATGAGCAGTTCTTC. The encoded protein is CASSPSSGSYNEQFF.

The chain recombines TRBV18 with TRBJ1-1; D is ambiguous. V was cut by 1 base and J by 1 base, with 7 bases left in between. The CDR3 is 14 residues long. Per the germline V gene, CDR1 is KGHSH and CDR2 is LQKENI. Here the CDR3 reads CASSPRESNTEAFF. CDR3 coding DNA: TGTGCCAGCTCACCACGGGAGTCGAACACTGAAGCTTTCTTT. Full variable domain (outside the CDR3, taken from reference TRBV18 and TRBJ1-1): NAGVMQNPRHLVRRRGQEARLRCSPMKGHSHVYWYRQLPEEGLKFMVYLQKENIIDESGMPKERFSAEFPKEGPSILRIQQVVRGDSAAYFCASSPRESNTEAFFGQGTRLTVV.

The chain uses TRBV28 and TRBJ1-2, with 7 positions matching TRBD1. Germline loops: CDR1 MDHEN, CDR2 SYDVKM. This CDR3 spans 15 amino acids. J lost 4 bases, V lost 1 base, and 6 bases had no gene match. CDR3 sequence reads: CASSLSSGQVYGYTF. DNA for the CDR3: TGTGCCAGCAGTTTATCAAGCGGACAGGTCTATGGCTACACCTTC.

This clone was seen a few times. The chain has TRBV19 and TRBJ2-2, with D maybe TRBD1 (5 bases). CDR1 and CDR2 from the germline V gene are LNHDA and SQIVND (reference sequence). CDR3 length: 15 amino acids. Trimming removed 3 bases from V and 0 bases from J, with 8 bases in between. CDR3 nucleotide sequence: TGTGCCAGTAGTATTCAGGGCACGAACACCGGGGAGCTGTTTTTT. Its translation: CASSIQGTNTGELFF.

The chain has TRBV7-8 and TRBJ2-7; possibly TRBD1 for D (6 bases). The V end lost 3 bases, the J end lost 3 bases, and 9 bases lay between the germline ends. CDR1 SGHVS and CDR2 FQNEAQ come from the germline V gene. This CDR3 spans 13 amino acids. The CDR3 region is CASSFGTLYEQYF. CDR3 in DNA: TGTGCCAGCAGCTTTGGGACACTCTACGAGCAGTACTTC. The whole variable domain, remainder taken from reference TRBV7-8 and TRBJ2-7, is GAGVSQSPRYKVAKRGQDVALRCDPISGHVSLFWYQQALGQGPEFLTYFQNEAQLDKSGLPSDRFFAERPEGSVSTLKIQRTQQEDSAVYLCASSFGTLYEQYFGPGTRLTVT.

This chain joins TRBV6-1 and TRBJ2-7; TRBD1 agrees at 7 bases. This CDR3 spans 16 amino acids. The V gene's germline CDR1 is MNHNS and CDR2 SASEGT. V gave up 4 bases and J gave up 2 bases; unmatched junction bases: 11. The CDR3 sequence is CASSGPKGQRPYEQYF. CDR3 bases: TGTGCCAGCAGTGGCCCGAAGGGACAGCGACCCTACGAGCAGTACTTC.

V is TRBV28 and J is TRBJ1-2, with D possibly TRBD1 on 5 matching bases. From germline, CDR1 is MDHEN and CDR2 SYDVKM. V lost 8 bases and J 4 bases, leaving 23 bases between the germline ends. The CDR3 runs to 16 residues. CDR3 amino acids: CASDPAQAQGSYGYTF. The CDR3 DNA reads TGTGCCAGCGACCCCGCACAGGCTCAAGGAAGCTATGGCTACACCTTC.

The chain combines TRBV28 with TRBJ1-2; a possible D gene is TRBD1 (5 bases). The germline V gene encodes CDR1 MDHEN and CDR2 SYDVKM. This CDR3 contains 14 residues. V lost 6 bases and J lost 4, with 15 bases in between. The CDR3 spells CASRETGHGYGYTF. In DNA, the CDR3 is TGTGCCAGCAGGGAGACCGGACACGGCTATGGCTACACCTTC.

The genes are TRBV5-1 and TRBJ2-1; 7 nucleotides agree with TRBD1. The CDR3 spans 13 residues. J gave up 6 bases and V 4 bases, and 4 bases lay outside the gene matches. Germline CDR1 is SGHRS and CDR2 is YFSETQ. The CDR3 sequence is CASSPGTVNEQFF. CDR3 nucleotides: TGCGCCAGCAGCCCCGGGACAGTCAATGAGCAGTTCTTC.

The V call is TRBV19, the J call TRBJ1-1; a weak D match, TRBD1 (5 bases). The germline CDR1 and CDR2 sequences are LNHDA and SQIVND (reference sequence). V lost 7 bases, J lost 4 bases, and 16 bases lay in between. There are 14 residues in the CDR3. Here the CDR3 DNA reads TGTGCCAGTATTTCGGTGGGGGGGGTCACTGAAGCTTTCTTT. Its protein product is CASISVGGVTEAFF.

The V gene is TRBV6-2 or TRBV6-3, the J gene TRBJ2-3, with 12 bases matching TRBD2. Germline CDR1 is MNHEY and CDR2 is SVGEGT. The CDR3 loop spans 17 amino acids. The V segment lost 0 bases and the J segment 1 base; nucleotides outside the gene matches: 2. The CDR3 DNA sequence: TGTGCCAGCAGTTACTCTCGACTAGCGGGGGGCACAGATACGCAGTATTTT. Translated: CASSYSRLAGGTDTQYF.

The chain combines TRBV6-6 with TRBJ1-5, with D perhaps TRBD1 (5 bases). This CDR3 comprises 15 residues. Trimming took 8 bases from V and 0 from J, leaving 14 bases between them. Germline V CDR1 and CDR2: MNHNY, SVGAGI (reference sequence). CDR3 residues: CASGTLGDSNQPQHF. As DNA, the CDR3 is TGTGCCAGCGGAACCCTGGGGGATAGCAATCAGCCCCAGCATTTT.